Each of the 18 T cell receptor beta chains below was sequenced from the same sample in a study of Ad26.COV2.S vaccination and SARS-CoV-2 variants. Treatment specified: roughly 20 received Ad26.COV2.S at low or high dose, single or two shots; 5 received placebo; per-sample allocation not given. All samples were drawn on day 63, counting from the first vaccine or placebo injection. Using immunoSEQ multiplex PCR, the repertoire was profiled, and TCRdb retains in-frame clones only, with some absent. The repertoire holds approximately 420,000 clones, approximately 90% seen once, with 3.6% in the top ten. The specimen was peripheral blood, collected in a trial of Ad26.COV2.S vaccine versus placebo. The receptors stem from a person aged 18-60 years who received the Ad26.COV2.S COVID-19 vaccine or a placebo.

Remarks on this clone: Different DNA sequences within this sample yield the same CDR3. The V gene is TRBV11-1, the J gene TRBJ2-1; 7 bases line up with TRBD1. The V and J ends lost 3 bases and 1 base, in that order; junction bases with no gene match: 3. The V gene's germline CDR1 is SGHAT and CDR2 FQDESV (reference sequence). This CDR3 contains 15 residues. In DNA form, the CDR3 reads TGTGCCAGCAGCTTTGACAGGGAATCCTACAATGAGCAGTTCTTC. Its translation: CASSFDRESYNEQFF.

The rearrangement joins TRBV6-1 to TRBJ2-5; TRBD2 matches 8 bases. V shed 3 bases and J 2 bases; nucleotides not matched to a gene: 5. The CDR3 is 15 amino acids. Per germline, CDR1 MNHNS and CDR2 SASEGT. The CDR3 DNA follows: TGTGCCAGCAGTGATAGCGGGGCGGAACAAGAGACCCAGTACTTC. The encoded protein is CASSDSGAEQETQYF.

The genes are TRBV13 and TRBJ1-6; D might be TRBD1 (6 bases). V lost 6 bases, J lost 7 bases, and 13 bases lay in between. The CDR3 sequence is 14 residues long. Per the germline V gene, CDR1 is PRHDT and CDR2 is FYEKMQ (reference sequence). The CDR3 region is CASSSGQVNSPLHF. The CDR3 bases are TGTGCCAGCAGTTCGGGACAAGTAAATTCACCCCTCCACTTT.

The V call is TRBV24-1, the J call TRBJ2-2, with a weak D call TRBD1 (6 bases). The CDR3 has 17 residues. The V gene's germline CDR1 is KGHDR and CDR2 SFDVKD. The germline V and J ends were trimmed by 1 base and 4 bases, with 15 bases remaining between them. The CDR3 region is CATSDFGGQGFTGELFF. The CDR3 nucleotides read TGTGCCACCAGTGATTTTGGGGGCCAGGGGTTCACCGGGGAGCTGTTTTTT.

The CDR3 DNA is TGTGCCAGTAGTATTGGTGGGGGCTCCTACAATGAGCAGTTCTTC. Translated, it gives CASSIGGGSYNEQFF. The chain couples TRBV19 to TRBJ2-1; TRBD1 or TRBD2 may be the D gene (5 bases each). The germline V and J ends were trimmed by 3 bases and 0 bases, with 9 bases remaining between them. Germline-derived CDR1 and CDR2 are LNHDA and SQIVND (reference sequence). This CDR3 contains 15 residues.

This chain links TRBV9 with TRBJ2-2, with no clear D. V gave up 4 bases and J gave up 0 bases, with 13 bases separating them. The CDR3 is 16 amino acids. Germline V lookup: CDR1 SGDLS, CDR2 YYNGEE. The CDR3 region has the DNA TGTGCCAGCAGCCCCTCCCCAGGCTCGAACACCGGGGAGCTGTTTTTT. Its protein is CASSPSPGSNTGELFF. The entire variable domain, with the rest obtained from reference TRBV9 and TRBJ2-2, is as follows: DSGVTQTPKHLITATGQRVTLRCSPRSGDLSVYWYQQSLDQGLQFLIQYYNGEERAKGNILERFSAQQFPDLHSELNLSSLELGDSALYFCASSPSPGSNTGELFFGEGSRLTVL.

The J gene is TRBJ2-3, the V gene TRBV6-1; 9 bases map to TRBD1. Trimming removed 1 base from V and 4 bases from J; junction bases left unmatched: 3. CDR3 size: 15 residues. CDR1 and CDR2 from the germline V gene are MNHNS and SASEGT. The CDR3 reads CASSEDRGQADTQYF. CDR3 DNA: TGTGCCAGCAGTGAAGACAGGGGGCAAGCAGATACGCAGTATTTT.

The chain couples TRBV18 to TRBJ2-2; D is possibly TRBD2 (5 bases). CDR3 size: 16 residues. Trimming removed 4 bases at V and 0 bases at J, with 12 bases between. Germline V gene data show CDR1 as KGHSH and CDR2 as LQKENI. The CDR3, as DNA: TGTGCCAGCTCACGATCAGGACTCTCGAACACCGGGGAGCTGTTTTTT. Its translation is CASSRSGLSNTGELFF.

This clone was detected only once. This rearrangement joins TRBV4-2 to TRBJ1-1, with 9 bases fitting TRBD1. V lost 3 bases and J lost 3; bases outside the gene matches: 5. The CDR3 consists of 15 residues. The germline gives CDR1 LGHNA, CDR2 YNFKEQ. The CDR3 nucleotides are TGTGCCAGCAGCCAGGGGACAGGGTATGACACTGAAGCTTTCTTT. This sequence encodes CASSQGTGYDTEAFF.

The CDR3 protein is CASSLGGGGQPQHF. The CDR3 nucleotides read TGTGCCAGCAGCTTAGGAGGGGGCGGTCAGCCCCAGCATTTT. The chain links TRBV7-9 to TRBJ1-5; TRBD1 matches at 7 bases. The CDR3 has 14 residues. V dropped 1 base and J dropped 6; count of bases not matched to a gene: 3. CDR1 and CDR2 (germline): SEHNR, FQNEAQ (reference sequence).

This clone appeared once. This sequence joins TRBV28 and TRBJ1-5; 8 bases line up with TRBD1. CDR1 and CDR2 (germline): MDHEN, SYDVKM. This CDR3 is built from 14 residues. V lost 6 bases and J lost 9; bases outside the gene matches: 10. The DNA for the CDR3 is TGTGCCAGCAGAACAGACAGGGGAGTGCGGCCCCAGCATTTT. Amino acid sequence: CASRTDRGVRPQHF.

The chain links TRBV4-2 to TRBJ2-1, with TRBD2 matching over 8 bases. The CDR3 has 16 amino acids. V gave up 2 bases and J gave up 0 bases; unmatched junction bases: 3. Germline V lookup: CDR1 LGHNA, CDR2 YNFKEQ. The CDR3, as DNA: TGTGCCAGCAGCCAACAAACTAGCGGCTCCTACAATGAGCAGTTCTTC. Translating it yields CASSQQTSGSYNEQFF.

J is TRBJ2-3 and V is TRBV28; 10 bases agree with TRBD2. From germline, CDR1 is MDHEN and CDR2 SYDVKM. J was trimmed by 2 bases and V by 6 bases; bases with no gene match: 8. CDR3 length equals 16 residues. CDR3 nucleotides: TGTGCCAGCAGCCCTTCGGGACTAGCGCACACAGATACGCAGTATTTT. It specifies CASSPSGLAHTDTQYF.

The chain recombines TRBV30 with TRBJ1-5; a possible D gene is TRBD1 (5 bases). This CDR3 has 15 amino acids. Germline V CDR1 and CDR2: GTSNPN, SVGIG (reference sequence). Between the trimmed V and J ends, which lost 3 bases and 7 bases, there was a span of 19 bases. CDR3 amino acids: CAWRGLGGGFQPQHF. DNA for the CDR3: TGTGCCTGGAGGGGCCTTGGCGGGGGATTCCAGCCCCAGCATTTT.

This clone was detected only once. V is TRBV5-4 and J is TRBJ2-7, with D possibly being TRBD2 (5 bases). Germline values: CDR1 SGHNT, CDR2 YYREEE (reference sequence). The CDR3 sequence is 14 residues long. Deletions cut 2 bases from V and 0 bases from J, with 9 bases between. CDR3: CASSFGLRSYEQYF. CDR3 in DNA: TGTGCCAGCAGCTTTGGACTCCGCTCCTACGAGCAGTACTTC.

The chain combines TRBV7-2 with TRBJ1-4; D unresolved. The CDR3 extends over 15 amino acids. Germline assignment: CDR1 SGHTA and CDR2 FQGNSA. V shed 5 bases and J shed 0 bases, with 10 bases lying between them. This chain's CDR3 is CASSSQDATNEKLFF. The CDR3 coding sequence is TGTGCCAGCAGCAGCCAGGATGCAACTAATGAAAAACTGTTTTTT.

A word on this clone: The same CDR3 is also encoded by other DNA sequences in this sample. The chain combines TRBV15 with TRBJ1-5; TRBD1 agrees at 7 bases. Germline V gives CDR1 LNHNV, CDR2 YYDKDF (reference sequence). The CDR3 has 15 residues. J was trimmed by 7 bases and V by 0 bases; bases with no gene match: 6. Here the CDR3 reads CATSRDLTGSQPQHF. Written as DNA, the CDR3 is TGTGCCACCAGCAGAGATTTGACAGGGTCACAGCCCCAGCATTTT.

V is TRBV14 and J is TRBJ1-2; D is unclear. V lost 1 base and J lost 8, with 11 bases in between. The germline V gene has CDR1 SGHDN and CDR2 FVKESK. The CDR3 runs to 13 residues. CDR3 sequence (DNA): TGTGCCAGCAGCCAAGGCACCAGTTTCGGCTACACCTTC. Residues: CASSQGTSFGYTF.